Listed here are 20 T cell receptor beta chains from one sample, sequenced in a study of shared clonotypes between healthy human individuals. Only in-frame clones appear in the TCRdb table, and some are missing; sequencing was by immunoSEQ multiplex PCR. The sample has over a million clones, under 80% seen once. The sample consisted of memory CD4+ T cells sorted from blood. Documented subset: CD45RA-negative fraction. Receptors originate from a man aged 18 to 30 in good health.

As regards this clone: Other DNA sequences in the same sample also yield this CDR3. The chain carries TRBV5-1 and TRBJ2-1, with D possibly being TRBD2 (6 bases). This CDR3 region has 15 residues. The V and J ends lost 2 bases and 1 base respectively, with 10 bases between them. CDR1 is SGHRS, CDR2 YFSETQ, per germline. The CDR3 reads CASSLGDSSYNEQFF. CDR3 sequence (DNA): TGCGCCAGCAGCTTAGGGGACTCTTCCTACAATGAGCAGTTCTTC.

In this sample, this clone turned up a few times. The chain is built from TRBV6-6 and TRBJ2-3; D is unclear. CDR1 and CDR2 from the germline V gene are MNHNY and SVGAGI (reference sequence). V was trimmed by 0 bases and J by 3 bases, leaving 10 bases between them. The CDR3 has 15 residues. CDR3: CASSYSTLPTDTQYF. CDR3 DNA: TGTGCCAGCAGTTACTCTACTTTGCCTACAGATACGCAGTATTTT.

V and J are TRBV12-5 and TRBJ2-2, with D hard to call. Germline values: CDR1 LGHNT, CDR2 FRNRAP. Trimming removed 5 bases at V and 6 bases at J, with 19 bases between. The CDR3 extends over 16 amino acids. The CDR3 region is CASGPPLQLLPGELFF. The CDR3, as DNA: TGTGCTAGTGGTCCGCCATTACAGCTTCTCCCCGGGGAGCTGTTTTTT.

The table lists this clone with a count of one. V gene TRBV7-8 combines with J gene TRBJ2-3; TRBD2 aligns across 7 bases. V was clipped by 0 bases and J by 4 bases; unmatched bases: 16. Germline CDR1 is SGHVS and CDR2 is FQNEAQ. This CDR3 has 19 amino acids. The CDR3 sequence is CASSLAGGLAGEGADTQYF. The CDR3 DNA follows: TGTGCCAGCAGCTTAGCGGGGGGTCTCGCGGGAGAAGGGGCAGATACGCAGTATTTT.

CDR3 sequence (DNA): TGTGCCAGCAGTTTCGACCTGGTTACAAGGGACTATGGCTACACCTTC. This translates into CASSFDLVTRDYGYTF. The chain has TRBV28 and TRBJ1-2; unclear D gene. The CDR3 loop spans 16 amino acids. V lost 3 bases and J 3 bases, leaving 17 bases between the germline ends. In germline, CDR1 is MDHEN, CDR2 SYDVKM.

The CDR3 is CASSPQGHTNTGELFF. CDR3 bases: TGCGCCAGCAGCCCCCAAGGACATACGAACACCGGGGAGCTGTTTTTT. J is TRBJ2-2 and V is TRBV4-1, with TRBD1 as a possible D gene (5 bases). This CDR3 has 16 amino acids. CDR1 is MGHRA and CDR2 is YSYEKL in the germline V gene. Trimming shortened V by 4 bases and J by 0 bases, and 12 bases separated the two germline ends.

The CDR3 DNA sequence: TGTGCCAGCAGCTTGGGGCCCCAGGGGGTCATGGATGGCTACACCTTC. Residues: CASSLGPQGVMDGYTF. The gene calls are TRBV5-6 and TRBJ1-2; 7 positions match TRBD1. Germline CDR1 SGHDT, CDR2 YYEEEE. V trimming: 0 bases; J trimming: 6 bases; junction bases outside the gene matches: 11. The CDR3 is 16 amino acids.

V is TRBV5-4 and J is TRBJ2-5; 9 bases match TRBD2. CDR3 length: 15 residues. The V segment lost 4 bases and the J segment 1 base; nucleotides outside the gene matches: 5. The V gene's germline CDR1 is SGHNT and CDR2 YYREEE (reference sequence). The CDR3 reads CASSGQRGAQETQYF. The CDR3 DNA reads TGTGCCAGCAGCGGCCAGCGGGGGGCCCAAGAGACCCAGTACTTC.

This chain joins TRBV6-5 and TRBJ2-5; D perhaps matches TRBD2 (6 bases). V lost 6 bases and J 1 base, leaving 15 bases between the germline ends. CDR1 is MNHEY and CDR2 is SVGAGI in the germline V gene. The CDR3 loop spans 15 amino acids. The CDR3 bases are TGTGCCAGCAGCCCCGGGGGACGGACCCAAGAGACCCAGTACTTC. Translating it yields CASSPGGRTQETQYF.

V usage is TRBV5-1 and J usage is TRBJ1-3; the match to TRBD1 covers 7 bases. CDR1 is SGHRS and CDR2 is YFSETQ in the germline V gene. The ends lost 7 bases at V and 2 bases at J; junction bases unmatched: 6. This CDR3 has 14 residues. CDR3 sequence reads: CASREGAAGNTIYF. The CDR3 DNA reads as TGCGCCAGCCGAGAGGGGGCAGCTGGAAACACCATATATTTT.

This clone was seen many times. The chain is built from TRBV27 and TRBJ2-7, with a weak D call TRBD1 (5 bases). The CDR3 contains 14 residues. CDR1 is MNHEY and CDR2 is SMNVEV in the germline V gene (reference sequence). Deletions cut 0 bases from V and 9 bases from J, with 15 bases between. CDR3 sequence reads: CASSLSKSSGAQYF. CDR3 bases: TGTGCCAGCAGTTTATCGAAGTCATCTGGGGCGCAGTACTTC.

The gene calls are TRBV4-1 and TRBJ1-1; TRBD1 might be the D (5 bases). Deletions cut 1 base from V and 1 base from J, with 10 bases between. Germline-derived CDR1 and CDR2 are MGHRA and YSYEKL. The CDR3 length is 15 residues. The CDR3 protein is CASSQVRGGNTEAFF. The CDR3 DNA follows: TGCGCCAGCAGCCAAGTAAGGGGAGGGAACACTGAAGCTTTCTTT.

The chain links TRBV7-3 to TRBJ1-1, with D tentatively TRBD1 (6 bases). The germline V gene encodes CDR1 SGHTA and CDR2 FQGTGA. The germline V and J ends were trimmed by 4 bases and 2 bases, with 11 bases remaining between them. The CDR3 loop spans 14 amino acids. The DNA of the CDR3 is TGTGCCAGCAGCTCTCAGGGGTCAAACACTGAAGCTTTCTTT. Its protein is CASSSQGSNTEAFF.

This sequence joins TRBV6-5 and TRBJ2-7; the match to TRBD2 covers 12 bases. Germline CDR1 MNHEY, CDR2 SVGAGI. The CDR3 covers 16 residues. V was pared by 0 bases and J by 6 bases, with 6 bases of the junction left unmatched. CDR3 bases: TGTGCCAGCAGTTACTCAGGGACTAGCGGGCCACGCGAGCAGTACTTC. It codes for CASSYSGTSGPREQYF.

Worth noting for this clone: At the DNA level, this CDR3 is encoded by other sequences in the same sample as well. The chain joins TRBV28 to TRBJ1-1; D gene unclear. CDR3 length: 14 residues. V gave up 3 bases and J gave up 2 bases, with 10 bases separating them. The germline V gene has CDR1 MDHEN and CDR2 SYDVKM. CDR3 region: CASSLPTGNTEAFF. The CDR3 DNA reads as TGTGCCAGCAGTTTGCCGACGGGTAACACTGAAGCTTTCTTT. Combining the CDR3 with reference TRBV28 and TRBJ1-1 gives the whole variable domain DVKVTQSSRYLVKRTGEKVFLECVQDMDHENMFWYRQDPGLGLRLIYFSYDVKMKEKGDIPEGYSVSREKKERFSLILESASTNQTSMYLCASSLPTGNTEAFFGQGTRLTVV.

This chain uses TRBV6-4 with TRBJ2-7; possibly TRBD1 for D (5 bases). Trimming pared 10 bases from V and 5 bases from J, leaving 12 bases between. Per the germline V gene, CDR1 is MRHNA and CDR2 is SNTAGT. The CDR3 consists of 11 residues. CDR3 protein: CATQGYDEQYF. The CDR3 nucleotides are TGTGCCACCCAGGGATACGACGAGCAGTACTTC.

Here the CDR3 DNA reads TGTGCCATCAGCGGACAGGGGAACTATGGCTACACCTTC. Protein product: CAISGQGNYGYTF. This chain uses TRBV10-3 with TRBJ1-2, with TRBD1 matching 9 bases. CDR1 and CDR2 (germline): ENHRY, SYGVKD. V was pared by 6 bases and J by 2 bases, with 1 base of the junction left unmatched. The CDR3 consists of 13 residues.

There are many counts of this clone. Other DNA sequences in this sample translate to the same CDR3. Here the CDR3 reads CASSRGGSEDIQYF. The CDR3 DNA sequence: TGTGCCAGCAGTAGGGGCGGGAGTGAGGACATTCAGTACTTC. This chain joins TRBV7-2 and TRBJ2-4, with TRBD2 matching over 7 bases. Unmatched junction bases numbered 10, after V lost 6 bases and J lost 8 bases. The CDR3 sequence is 14 residues long. Germline lookup yields CDR1 SGHTA and CDR2 FQGNSA.

The chain couples TRBV19 to TRBJ1-2; D is possibly TRBD1 (5 bases). This CDR3 has 13 amino acids. V was shortened by 6 bases and J by 8 bases, with 16 bases between the two germline ends. The V gene's germline CDR1 is LNHDA and CDR2 SQIVND (reference sequence). The CDR3 sequence: CASSPAGQGGYTF. CDR3 in DNA: TGTGCCAGTAGCCCCGCGGGGCAGGGAGGCTACACCTTC. Full variable domain (missing parts from reference TRBV19 and TRBJ1-2): DGGITQSPKYLFRKEGQNVTLSCEQNLNHDAMYWYRQDPGQGLRLIYYSQIVNDFQKGDIAEGYSVSREKKESFPLTVTSAQKNPTAFYLCASSPAGQGGYTFGSGTRLTVV.

The rearrangement links TRBV5-1 to TRBJ2-7, with a tentative D call TRBD1 (7 bases). CDR3 length: 15 residues. Per germline, CDR1 SGHRS and CDR2 YFSETQ. Trimming pared 4 bases from V and 4 bases from J, leaving 18 bases between. CDR3 nucleotide sequence: TGCGCCAGCAGCCAAAATACAGGGGACTGGTACGAGCAGTACTTC. This gives the protein CASSQNTGDWYEQYF.